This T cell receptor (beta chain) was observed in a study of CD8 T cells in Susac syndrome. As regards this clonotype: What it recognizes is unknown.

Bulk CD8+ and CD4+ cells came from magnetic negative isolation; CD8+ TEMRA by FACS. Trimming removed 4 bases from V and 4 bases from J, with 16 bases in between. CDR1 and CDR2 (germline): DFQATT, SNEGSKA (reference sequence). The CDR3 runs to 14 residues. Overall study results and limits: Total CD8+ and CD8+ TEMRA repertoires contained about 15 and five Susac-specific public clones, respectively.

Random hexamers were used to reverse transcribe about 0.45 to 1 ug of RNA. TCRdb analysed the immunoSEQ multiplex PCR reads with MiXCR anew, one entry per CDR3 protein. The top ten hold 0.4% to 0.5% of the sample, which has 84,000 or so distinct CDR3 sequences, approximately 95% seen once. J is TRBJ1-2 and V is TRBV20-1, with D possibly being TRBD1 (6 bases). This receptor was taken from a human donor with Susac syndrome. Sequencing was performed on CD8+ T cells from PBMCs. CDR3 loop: CSATFRDTSYGYTF. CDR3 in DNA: TGCAGTGCTACCTTCCGGGACACTTCCTATGGCTACACCTTC.